This note documents a single TCR beta chain sequence. The trim removed 3 bases at V and 4 bases at J, leaving 12 bases unmatched. The CDR3 has 18 residues. CDR1 is SGHTA, CDR2 FQGNSA, per germline. This sample is drawn from a study of CD8+ T cells in alopecia areata. The sequencing template was cDNA reverse transcribed from extracted RNA. Sequencing used immunoSEQ multiplex PCR; TCRdb keeps in-frame clones, though not all of them. The table includes about 260,000 clones, around three fifths detected once. Treatment meaning: oral pan-JAK inhibitor, 5-10 mg twice daily. Sequenced material: CD4+ T cells sorted from blood, taken around week 53, from a patient treated with tofacitinib. The chain employs TRBV7-2 and TRBJ2-5; 12 nucleotides match TRBD2. The clonotype originates from a human donor with alopecia areata. The CDR3 sequence: CASSLKVSASGGAETQYF. CDR3 DNA: TGTGCCAGCAGCTTGAAGGTTTCGGCTAGCGGGGGGGCAGAGACCCAGTACTTC.